Listed below are T cell receptor beta chains from one sample, sequenced in a study of blood T cell repertoires in COVID-19. Clones were sequenced by immunoSEQ multiplex PCR, and TCRdb holds only the in-frame ones, with some missing. This table holds over 250,000 clones, approximately 85% found once. The sample consisted of peripheral blood. These receptors all stem from a woman between 65 and 79 years old with acute or convalescent COVID-19. CDR3s include the opening cysteine and the closing phenylalanine or tryptophan. Fields, in order: D gene, clone size, J gene, CDR3 length, V gene, CDR3 DNA, CDR3 protein. The D gene is left open where the match is weak. A row's size may be missing; if present it is once, few, many or a size class.

>-|-|TRBJ2-2|15|TRBV5-1
TGCGCCAGCAGCTTGCCGGCAGGGGACACCGGGGAGCTGTTTTTT
CASSLPAGDTGELFF
>-|-|TRBJ2-3|15|TRBV6-2/TRBV6-3
TGTGCCAGCAGTCGGACCGACAGAGAAGGGGGTACGCAGTATTTT
CASSRTDREGGTQYF
>-|-|TRBJ2-4|13|TRBV10-2
TGCGCCATCTCTCGGGACAAACAAAACATTCAGTACTTC
CAISRDKQNIQYF
>TRBD1|-|TRBJ1-4|16|TRBV18
TGTGCCAGCTCACCACAGATTATAGGGGGCAATGAAAAACTGTTTTTT
CASSPQIIGGNEKLFF
>-|-|TRBJ1-2|15|TRBV18
TGTGCCAGCTCACCAGTTGGGAGTGGGAACTATGGCTACACCTTC
CASSPVGSGNYGYTF
>-|-|TRBJ2-5|14|TRBV2
TGTGCCAGCCTAATGGAGGGGATCCAAGAGACCCAGTACTTC
CASLMEGIQETQYF
>TRBD1|-|TRBJ2-1|13|TRBV30
TGTGCCTGGAACCGGGACAGATACAATGAGCAGTTCTTC
CAWNRDRYNEQFF
>-|-|TRBJ2-7|13|TRBV5-1
TGCGCCAGCAGCTTGGGGACGGGGGACGAGCAGTACTTC
CASSLGTGDEQYF
>TRBD1|-|TRBJ1-1|12|TRBV29-1
TGCAGCGTTCGGACAGGGAACACTGAAGCTTTCTTT
CSVRTGNTEAFF
>TRBD2|few|TRBJ2-1|15|TRBV3-1/TRBV3-2
TGTGCCAGCAGCGCCGGGACTAGCGGTATACATGAGCAGTTCTTC
CASSAGTSGIHEQFF